Below, 32 T cell receptor beta chains from the same sample are listed, as sequenced in a study of early T cells in non-severe SARS-CoV-2 infection. MiXCR, applied by TCRdb to the 5' RACE reads, yields one record per CDR3 protein. The data contain tens of thousands of distinct CDR3 sequences, more than 13% of them singletons. The source material was whole blood. All receptors come from an adult who was a healthcare worker with PCR-confirmed SARS-CoV-2 infection or an uninfected control (not recorded which).

There are many counts of this clonotype. This sequence joins TRBV10-3 and TRBJ2-5; 9 positions agree with TRBD2. The CDR3 runs to 13 residues. Trimming cost V 11 bases and J 1 base; bases outside gene matches: 5. Germline assignment: CDR1 ENHRY and CDR2 SYGVKD. CDR3 region: CAVRLAAQETQYF. The CDR3 region has the DNA TGTGCCGTCCGACTAGCGGCCCAAGAGACCCAGTACTTC.

This clonotype appeared a single time. This chain links TRBV20-1 with TRBJ2-1; 10 nucleotides line up with TRBD2. The CDR3 contains 23 residues. Trimming removed 0 bases from V and 0 bases from J; junction bases left unmatched: 23. Per the germline V gene, CDR1 is DFQATT and CDR2 is SNEGSKA (reference sequence). The CDR3, as DNA: TGCAGTGCTAGAGATCTTGCAGCGGCTAGCGGGGGCCTCATCGAATTCTCCTACAATGAGCAGTTCTTC. This encodes CSARDLAAASGGLIEFSYNEQFF.

The chain joins TRBV14 to TRBJ2-3; 9 nucleotides align to TRBD2. The CDR3 has 15 amino acids. Unmatched junction bases numbered 5, after V lost 1 base and J lost 6 bases. Germline loops: CDR1 SGHDN, CDR2 FVKESK. This chain's CDR3 is CASSQAFSGGDTQYF. CDR3 DNA: TGTGCCAGCAGCCAAGCTTTTAGCGGGGGTGATACGCAGTATTTT.

In this sample, this clonotype turned up a few times. The chain links TRBV11-2 to TRBJ1-6; possibly TRBD1 for D (5 bases). The CDR3 is 17 residues long. The germline V gene encodes CDR1 SGHAT and CDR2 FQNNGV. V shed 5 bases and J shed 8 bases, with 22 bases lying between them. The CDR3 spells CASSPLRGTREDSPLHF. DNA for the CDR3: TGTGCCAGCAGCCCCCTGCGGGGGACTCGTGAGGATTCACCCCTCCACTTT.

This clonotype was seen repeatedly, ten times or more. The rearrangement links TRBV7-9 to TRBJ2-7, with D possibly being TRBD2 (6 bases). This CDR3 has 13 amino acids. Per the germline V gene, CDR1 is SEHNR and CDR2 is FQNEAQ (reference sequence). Deletions cut 0 bases from V and 5 bases from J, with 8 bases between. CDR3 sequence reads: CASSLAWGDEQYF. CDR3 coding DNA: TGTGCCAGCAGCTTAGCGTGGGGGGACGAGCAGTACTTC.

There are a few counts of this clonotype. This chain links TRBV2 with TRBJ2-5; 8 bases map to TRBD1. CDR3 length: 15 residues. CDR1 and CDR2 from the germline V gene are SNHLY and FYNNEI. V shed 2 bases and J 5 bases; nucleotides not matched to a gene: 7. The DNA for the CDR3 is TGTGCCAGCAGTGAACAGGGGACAGGCGGGGAGACCCAGTACTTC. Protein sequence: CASSEQGTGGETQYF.

The J gene is TRBJ1-6, the V gene TRBV5-1; 8 bases match TRBD1. Germline-derived CDR1 and CDR2 are SGHRS and YFSETQ. CDR3 length: 18 amino acids. Unmatched junction bases numbered 9, after V lost 4 bases and J lost 0 bases. CDR3 in DNA: TGCGCCAGCAGCGCGGGACAGGTCAGATTCTCCTATAATTCACCCCTCCACTTT. Translating it yields CASSAGQVRFSYNSPLHF.

The chain has TRBV29-1 and TRBJ2-2; D gene ambiguous. V lost 4 bases and J 1 base, leaving 7 bases between the germline ends. The CDR3 spans 13 residues. CDR1 and CDR2 from the germline V gene are SQVTM and ANQGSEA. The CDR3 nucleotides read TGCAGCGTTGGTCGACAGAACACCGGGGAGCTGTTTTTT. Amino acids: CSVGRQNTGELFF.

This clonotype was found many times. V gene TRBV7-2 combines with J gene TRBJ2-7; 14 bases agree with TRBD2. Germline V gene data show CDR1 as SGHTA and CDR2 as FQGNSA. This CDR3 has 18 amino acids. V trimming: 5 bases; J trimming: 0 bases; junction bases outside the gene matches: 9. The CDR3 here is CASSPGTSGGLSSYEQYF. The CDR3 DNA follows: TGTGCCAGCAGCCCTGGGACTAGCGGGGGACTCAGCTCCTACGAGCAGTACTTC.

This clonotype has more than one count but fewer than ten. V gene TRBV25-1 combines with J gene TRBJ2-1; D not certain. With 1 base removed from V and 9 bases from J, the gap between germline ends came to 13 bases. CDR3 length: 14 amino acids. Germline CDR1 reads MGHDK; CDR2 reads SYGVNS. The CDR3 region is CASSEFGNSGEQFF. The CDR3 DNA follows: TGTGCCAGCAGTGAATTTGGCAATTCGGGTGAGCAGTTCTTC.

The rearrangement joins TRBV5-8 to TRBJ2-7; the D gene is possibly TRBD2 (6 bases). Trimming cost V 5 bases and J 1 base, with 19 bases left between them. The CDR3 is made up of 16 amino acids. The germline V gene encodes CDR1 SGHTS and CDR2 YDEGEE. The CDR3 nucleotides read TGTGCCAGCAGTTTCCGACACGGAGGAGGGTCCTACGAGCAGTACTTC. Its translation: CASSFRHGGGSYEQYF.

This clonotype was counted a single time. This chain uses TRBV24-1 with TRBJ2-1; the D gene is possibly TRBD2 (5 bases). Germline values: CDR1 KGHDR, CDR2 SFDVKD. CDR3 size: 13 residues. Trimming stripped 5 bases from V and 6 bases from J, with 10 bases between. CDR3 nucleotides: TGTGCCACCAGTGTCCCGGGATTCAATGAGCAGTTCTTC. This codes for CATSVPGFNEQFF.

This sequence joins TRBV10-3 and TRBJ2-5; TRBD2 agrees at 9 bases. V shed 10 bases and J 3 bases; nucleotides not matched to a gene: 3. The CDR3 extends over 12 amino acids. Germline CDR1 is ENHRY and CDR2 is SYGVKD. This CDR3 is CASSGGKETQYF. The DNA for the CDR3 is TGTGCCAGTAGCGGGGGAAAAGAGACCCAGTACTTC.

This clonotype was seen only a few times. The chain is built from TRBV25-1 and TRBJ1-6, with 8 positions matching TRBD1. The V segment lost 4 bases and the J segment 10 bases; nucleotides outside the gene matches: 6. The germline V gene encodes CDR1 MGHDK and CDR2 SYGVNS. This CDR3 is built from 14 residues. CDR3 residues: CASSVAGGRSPLHF. CDR3 nucleotides: TGTGCCAGCAGTGTAGCAGGGGGCCGCTCACCCCTCCACTTT.

The chain links TRBV7-2 to TRBJ2-7; D remains unclear. There are 14 residues in the CDR3. Trimming pared 1 base from V and 2 bases from J, leaving 9 bases between. Germline CDR1 and CDR2: SGHTA and FQGNSA. In nucleotides, the CDR3 is TGTGCCAGCAGCTTAGGCGGCAGCACCTACGAGCAGTACTTC. It codes for CASSLGGSTYEQYF.

This clonotype was observed a handful of times. The chain links TRBV12-3 or TRBV12-4 to TRBJ1-1; TRBD1 matches at 7 bases. V trimming: 4 bases; J trimming: 1 base; junction bases outside the gene matches: 3. The CDR3 is made up of 14 amino acids. The CDR3 nucleotides read TGTGCCAGCAGTTGGGGACAGACGAACACTGAAGCTTTCTTT. It is translated as CASSWGQTNTEAFF.

The CDR3 region has the DNA TGCGCCAGCAGCCAAGAGATAGGGTCTGGGGCCAACGTCCTGACTTTC. Its protein is CASSQEIGSGANVLTF. The J gene is TRBJ2-6, the V gene TRBV4-3; no reliable D call. V lost 0 bases and J 1 base, leaving 7 bases between the germline ends. In germline, CDR1 is LGHNA, CDR2 YSLEER. The CDR3 extends over 16 amino acids.

This clonotype was detected a few times. The rearrangement uses TRBV20-1 and TRBJ2-3, with D unclear. Trimming pared 5 bases from V and 7 bases from J, leaving 13 bases between. Germline-derived CDR1 and CDR2 are DFQATT and SNEGSKA (reference sequence). This CDR3 spans 12 amino acids. DNA for the CDR3: TGCAGTGCTCAGAGACCCGGAAATACGCAGTATTTT. It is translated as CSAQRPGNTQYF.

This clonotype was observed many times. This sequence joins TRBV7-8 and TRBJ1-2; unclear D gene. Germline values: CDR1 SGHVS, CDR2 FQNEAQ. CDR3 size: 13 residues. Trimming removed 4 bases from V and 5 bases from J, with 11 bases in between. The CDR3 is CASSYGGSYGYTF. The DNA for the CDR3 is TGTGCCAGCAGCTACGGTGGCAGTTATGGCTACACCTTC.

Only a few counts were recorded for this clonotype. The rearrangement links TRBV7-2 to TRBJ1-2, with 7 bases lining up with TRBD1. Germline V gene data show CDR1 as SGHTA and CDR2 as FQGNSA. V shed 0 bases and J 8 bases; nucleotides not matched to a gene: 3. The CDR3 runs 13 residues. The CDR3 nucleotides are TGTGCCAGCAGCTTAGCTACAGGGGACGGCTACACCTTC. It encodes CASSLATGDGYTF.

The chain is built from TRBV6-2 or TRBV6-3 and TRBJ2-3; D is perhaps TRBD1 or TRBD2 (5 bases each). Deletions cut 1 base from V and 7 bases from J, with 6 bases between. Per germline, CDR1 MNHEY and CDR2 SVGEGT. The CDR3 runs 12 residues. This chain's CDR3 is CASSYWGNTQYF. CDR3 nucleotide sequence: TGTGCCAGCAGTTACTGGGGGAATACGCAGTATTTT.

Only a few counts were recorded for this clonotype. The V and J genes are TRBV5-5 and TRBJ2-3; D is unclear. This CDR3 comprises 13 residues. Trimming pared 2 bases from V and 3 bases from J, leaving 7 bases between. Germline loops: CDR1 SGHKS, CDR2 YYEKEE (reference sequence). The CDR3 loop reads CASSLTGTDTQYF. The CDR3 nucleotides are TGTGCCAGCAGCTTAACCGGGACAGATACGCAGTATTTT.

The chain employs TRBV3-1 and TRBJ2-7; 12 positions agree with TRBD2. In germline, CDR1 is LGHDT, CDR2 YNNKEL (reference sequence). J gave up 5 bases and V 4 bases, and 9 bases lay outside the gene matches. The CDR3 is 16 amino acids. CDR3 protein: CASSPLRGLAGDEQYF. CDR3 nucleotides: TGTGCCAGCAGCCCCCTGAGGGGACTAGCGGGCGACGAGCAGTACTTC.

This chain uses TRBV28 with TRBJ2-7, with 8 bases lining up with TRBD1. The V gene's germline CDR1 is MDHEN and CDR2 SYDVKM. This CDR3 has 15 amino acids. The junction had 7 bases not matched to a gene; V was cut back by 0 bases and J by 6 bases. The CDR3 is CASSLWGLTGAEQYF. The CDR3 nucleotides read TGTGCCAGCAGTTTATGGGGCCTGACAGGGGCCGAGCAGTACTTC.

This clonotype has ten or more counts. The CDR3 sequence is CAISETANYGYTF. The CDR3 bases are TGTGCCATCAGTGAGACGGCAAACTATGGCTACACCTTC. The chain uses TRBV10-3 and TRBJ1-2; D gene ambiguous. CDR3 length: 13 amino acids. The germline CDR1 and CDR2 sequences are ENHRY and SYGVKD. Trimming took off 2 bases at V and 2 bases at J, with 6 bases between the two ends.

The chain is built from TRBV7-9 and TRBJ2-6; 7 nucleotides match TRBD1. The CDR3 spans 17 residues. V lost 4 bases to trimming and J lost 0 bases; unmatched junction nucleotides: 6. Germline V gives CDR1 SEHNR, CDR2 FQNEAQ (reference sequence). The CDR3 reads CASSWDRVHSGANVLTF. CDR3 DNA: TGTGCCAGCAGCTGGGACAGAGTACACTCTGGGGCCAACGTCCTGACTTTC.

This clonotype is labeled as medium-sized. The chain joins TRBV7-7 to TRBJ2-2; TRBD2 matches at 7 bases. CDR1 is SSHAT, CDR2 FNYEAQ, per germline (reference sequence). V shed 3 bases, J shed 4 bases, and the junction held 8 bases outside the gene matches. There are 16 residues in the CDR3. CDR3 protein: CASSFEAGWGTGELFF. For the CDR3, the DNA is TGTGCCAGCAGCTTCGAAGCGGGGTGGGGCACCGGGGAGCTGTTTTTT.

This clonotype was detected a few times. The chain links TRBV18 to TRBJ2-7; 11 bases match TRBD1. This CDR3 has 15 residues. Trimming took 3 bases from V and 4 from J; bases not matched to a gene: 5. The germline V gene encodes CDR1 KGHSH and CDR2 LQKENI. The CDR3 region has the DNA TGTGCCAGCTCACCCCAGGGGACAGGGGGTTACGAGCAGTACTTC. This sequence encodes CASSPQGTGGYEQYF. The complete variable domain, with remaining parts taken from reference TRBV18 and TRBJ2-7, reads NAGVMQNPRHLVRRRGQEARLRCSPMKGHSHVYWYRQLPEEGLKFMVYLQKENIIDESGMPKERFSAEFPKEGPSILRIQQVVRGDSAAYFCASSPQGTGGYEQYFGPGTRLTVT.

Of note for this clonotype: Since no conserved phenylalanine or tryptophan closes the CDR3, a read error is the likely cause. The chain has TRBV2 and TRBJ2-5; D ambiguous. Trimming removed 6 bases at V and 2 bases at J, with 7 bases between. CDR3 length: 12 residues. Germline V gene data show CDR1 as SNHLY and CDR2 as FYNNEI. CDR3: CASRRMQETQYL. For the CDR3, the DNA is TGTGCCAGCAGGCGGATGCAAGAGACCCAGTACTTA.

The sample holds many counts of this clonotype. This chain links TRBV5-6 with TRBJ2-7; 9 bases fit TRBD1. The ends lost 3 bases at V and 3 bases at J; junction bases unmatched: 7. CDR1 is SGHDT, CDR2 YYEEEE, per germline. This CDR3 has 15 residues. The CDR3 DNA sequence: TGTGCCAGCAGCTCCGGGACAGGGTTCCACTACGAGCAGTACTTC. This encodes CASSSGTGFHYEQYF. The full variable domain, rest sourced from reference TRBV5-6 and TRBJ2-7, is DAGVTQSPTHLIKTRGQQVTLRCSPKSGHDTVSWYQQALGQGPQFIFQYYEEEERQRGNFPDRFSGHQFPNYSSELNVNALLLGDSALYLCASSSGTGFHYEQYFGPGTRLTVT.

The rearrangement uses TRBV28 and TRBJ2-3, with TRBD2 matching 10 bases. CDR1 is MDHEN and CDR2 is SYDVKM in the germline V gene. V trimming: 5 bases; J trimming: 7 bases; junction bases outside the gene matches: 9. The CDR3 extends over 15 amino acids. The CDR3 here is CASSVLSGGAHTQYF. DNA of the CDR3: TGTGCCAGCAGTGTACTAAGCGGGGGGGCACATACGCAGTATTTT.

The V gene is TRBV28, the J gene TRBJ1-2; TRBD1 matches 11 bases. Germline V gene sequence: CDR1 MDHEN, CDR2 SYDVKM. The CDR3 runs to 13 residues. Unmatched junction bases numbered 4, after V lost 6 bases and J lost 7 bases. This CDR3 is CASRLDRGLGYTF. CDR3 nucleotide sequence: TGTGCCAGCAGGCTGGACAGGGGGCTTGGCTACACCTTC.